Reported below is one T cell receptor beta chain. Its specificity is not known. The record originates from a study of cytomegalovirus exposure and HLA in healthy donors. Overall study context: Among 150 million to 200 million T cells, an earlier analysis found about 110 million unique TCR beta sequences. Broader study findings: Association with HLA alleles at 0.05 false discovery rate was found for approximately 18,000 TCR beta sequences in a later analysis.

PCR was performed using 60 Vbeta and 13 Jbeta primers. Clones were read by immunoSEQ multiplex PCR, and TCRdb kept only the in-frame ones, dropping some. The sample includes around 99,000 clones, roughly 76% of them seen just once. Between the trimmed V and J ends, which lost 6 bases and 6 bases, there was a span of 15 bases. CDR3 size: 13 residues. CDR1 is SGHTA and CDR2 is FQGNSA in the germline V gene. The rearrangement uses TRBV7-2 and TRBJ2-7; D not resolved. This TCR was recovered from a man between 18 and 29 years old in good health and CMV-seronegative. The sequenced sample consisted of PBMCs. The CDR3 is CASSLISGFEQYF. The CDR3 nucleotides read TGTGCCAGCAGTCTGATTTCGGGTTTCGAGCAGTACTTC.